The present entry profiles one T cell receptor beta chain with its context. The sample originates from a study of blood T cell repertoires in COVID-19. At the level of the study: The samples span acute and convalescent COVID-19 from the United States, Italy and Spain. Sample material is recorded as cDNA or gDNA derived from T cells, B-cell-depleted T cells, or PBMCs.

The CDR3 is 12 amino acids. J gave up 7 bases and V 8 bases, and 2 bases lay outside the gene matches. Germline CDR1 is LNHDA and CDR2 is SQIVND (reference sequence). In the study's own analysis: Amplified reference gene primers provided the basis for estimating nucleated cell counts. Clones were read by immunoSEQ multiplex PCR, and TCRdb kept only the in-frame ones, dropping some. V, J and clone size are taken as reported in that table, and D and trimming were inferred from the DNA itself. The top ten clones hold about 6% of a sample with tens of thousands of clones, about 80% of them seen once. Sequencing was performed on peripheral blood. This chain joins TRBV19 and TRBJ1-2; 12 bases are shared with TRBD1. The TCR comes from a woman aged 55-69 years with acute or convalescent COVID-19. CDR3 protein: CASWDRGPGYTF. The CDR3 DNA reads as TGTGCCAGTTGGGACAGGGGGCCTGGCTACACCTTC.